This TCR beta chain appears in the sequencing data of a study of blood T cell repertoires in COVID-19. Overall study context: Donors in the United States, Italy and Spain gave samples during acute or convalescent COVID-19. PBMCs, B-cell-depleted T cells, or T cells provided the cDNA or gDNA that made up the material.

Per germline, CDR1 SGDLS and CDR2 YYNGEE. Germline trimming cut 2 bases from V and 2 bases from J; bases unmatched to any gene: 5. CDR3 length: 15 amino acids. Original data processing: Reference gene primer amplification in the assay estimated nucleated cell counts. The repertoire was sequenced with immunoSEQ multiplex PCR; TCRdb's copy has only in-frame clones and lacks some. Clonal size and the V and J genes are those of that table, whereas D and trimming came from the DNA. This table has some 170,000 clones, 60% to 80% appearing once. This chain joins TRBV9 and TRBJ2-3; TRBD2 matches 7 bases. The sequence came from a woman in her 70s with acute or convalescent COVID-19. Input material: peripheral blood. CDR3 nucleotides: TGTGCCAGCAGCGTTTCGGGACTACCCACAGATACGCAGTATTTT. Residues: CASSVSGLPTDTQYF.